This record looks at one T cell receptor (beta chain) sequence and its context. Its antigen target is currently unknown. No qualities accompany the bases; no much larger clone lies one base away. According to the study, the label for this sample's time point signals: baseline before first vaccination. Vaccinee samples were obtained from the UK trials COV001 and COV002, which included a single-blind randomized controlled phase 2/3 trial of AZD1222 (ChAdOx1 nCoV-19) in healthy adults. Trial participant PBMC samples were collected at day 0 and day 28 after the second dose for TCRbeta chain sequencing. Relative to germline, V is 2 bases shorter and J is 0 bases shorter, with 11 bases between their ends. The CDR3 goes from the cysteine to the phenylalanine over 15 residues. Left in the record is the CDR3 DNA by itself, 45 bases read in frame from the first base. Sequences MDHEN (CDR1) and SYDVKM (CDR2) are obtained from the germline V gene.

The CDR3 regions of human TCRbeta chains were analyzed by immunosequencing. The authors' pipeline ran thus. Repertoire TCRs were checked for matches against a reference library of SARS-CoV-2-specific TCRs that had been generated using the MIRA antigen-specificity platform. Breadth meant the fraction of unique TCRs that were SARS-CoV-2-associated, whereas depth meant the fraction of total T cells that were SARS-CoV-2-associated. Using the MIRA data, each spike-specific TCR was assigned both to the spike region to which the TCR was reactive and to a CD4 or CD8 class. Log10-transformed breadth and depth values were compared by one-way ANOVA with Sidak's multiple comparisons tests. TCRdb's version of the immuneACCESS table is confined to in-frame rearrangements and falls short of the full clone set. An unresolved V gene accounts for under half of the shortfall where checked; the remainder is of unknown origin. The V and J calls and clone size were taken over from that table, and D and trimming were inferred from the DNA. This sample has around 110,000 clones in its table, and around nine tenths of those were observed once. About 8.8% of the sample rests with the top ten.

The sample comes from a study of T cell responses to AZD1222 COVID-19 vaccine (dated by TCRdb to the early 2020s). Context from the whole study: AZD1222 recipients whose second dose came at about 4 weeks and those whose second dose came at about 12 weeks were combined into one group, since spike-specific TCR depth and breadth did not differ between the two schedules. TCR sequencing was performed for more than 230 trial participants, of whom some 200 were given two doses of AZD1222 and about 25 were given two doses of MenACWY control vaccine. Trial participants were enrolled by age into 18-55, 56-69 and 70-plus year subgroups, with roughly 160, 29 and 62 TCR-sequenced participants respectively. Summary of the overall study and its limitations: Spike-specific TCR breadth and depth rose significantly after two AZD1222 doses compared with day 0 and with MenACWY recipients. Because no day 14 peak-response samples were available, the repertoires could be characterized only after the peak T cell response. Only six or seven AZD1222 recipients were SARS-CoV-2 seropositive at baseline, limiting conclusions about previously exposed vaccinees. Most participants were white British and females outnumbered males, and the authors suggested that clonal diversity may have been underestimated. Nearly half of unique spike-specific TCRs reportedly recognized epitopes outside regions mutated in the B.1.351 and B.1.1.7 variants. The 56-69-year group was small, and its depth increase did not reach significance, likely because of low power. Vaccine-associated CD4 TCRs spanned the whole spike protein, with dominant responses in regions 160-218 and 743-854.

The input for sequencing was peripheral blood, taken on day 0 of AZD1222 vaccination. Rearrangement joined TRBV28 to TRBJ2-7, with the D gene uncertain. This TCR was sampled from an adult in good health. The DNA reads TGTGCCAGCAGTTTACAGCGATACAGCTCCTACGAGCAGTACTTC. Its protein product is CASSLQRYSSYEQYF.